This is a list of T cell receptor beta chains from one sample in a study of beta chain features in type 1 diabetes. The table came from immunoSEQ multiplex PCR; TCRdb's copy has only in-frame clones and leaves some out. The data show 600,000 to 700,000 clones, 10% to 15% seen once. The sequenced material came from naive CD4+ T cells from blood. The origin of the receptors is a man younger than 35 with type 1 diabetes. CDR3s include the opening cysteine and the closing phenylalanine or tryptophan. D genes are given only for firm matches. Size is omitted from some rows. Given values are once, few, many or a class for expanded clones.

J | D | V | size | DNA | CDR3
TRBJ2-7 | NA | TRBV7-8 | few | TGTGCCAGCAGCCCGTCAGGGGGGAGTCTCTACGAGCAGTACTTC | CASSPSGGSLYEQYF
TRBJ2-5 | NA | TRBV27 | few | TGTGCCAGCAGACCCAGAACAGGGGCCGCGGGGGAGACCCAGTACTTC | CASRPRTGAAGETQYF
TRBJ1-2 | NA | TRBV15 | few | TGTGCCACCAGCAGAGATGAGGGGCCGAACTATGGCTACACCTTC | CATSRDEGPNYGYTF
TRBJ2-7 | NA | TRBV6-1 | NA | TGTGCCAGCAGTGATCTGAGGACGTACGAGCAGTACTTC | CASSDLRTYEQYF
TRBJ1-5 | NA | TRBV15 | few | TGTGCCACCAGCAGCGGATCGGGGGTAAAGGGCAATCAGCCCCAGCATTTT | CATSSGSGVKGNQPQHF
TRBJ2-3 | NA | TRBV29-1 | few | TGCAGCGGCCGGGTCTTCACAGATACGCAGTATTTT | CSGRVFTDTQYF
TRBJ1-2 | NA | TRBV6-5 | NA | TGTGCCAGCACCCTTAGTGGGGGACTCTATGGCTACACCTTC | CASTLSGGLYGYTF
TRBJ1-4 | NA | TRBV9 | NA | TGTGCCAGCAGCGTAGAAGGGGCAACTAATGAAAAACTGTTTTTT | CASSVEGATNEKLFF
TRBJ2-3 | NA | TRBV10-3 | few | TGTGCCATCAGTCGGCGGGGGCCGTCCACAGATACGCAGTATTTT | CAISRRGPSTDTQYF
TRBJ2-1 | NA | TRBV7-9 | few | TGTGCCAGCAGCCCACAAAATGAGCAGTTCTTC | CASSPQNEQFF
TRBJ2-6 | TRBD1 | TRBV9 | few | TGTGCCAGCAGCCTGGGACAGGGGAGCGCCAACGTCCTGACTTTC | CASSLGQGSANVLTF
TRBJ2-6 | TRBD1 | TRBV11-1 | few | TGTGCCAGCAGCTTGAGACAGGGAGCCTCTGGGGCCAACGTCCTGACTTTC | CASSLRQGASGANVLTF
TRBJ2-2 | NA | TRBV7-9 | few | TGTGCCAGCAGCTTAGAAGGATTCACCGGGGAGCTGTTTTTT | CASSLEGFTGELFF
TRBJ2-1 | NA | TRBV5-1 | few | TGCGCCAGCAGCTTGGCTAGTAACAATGAGCAGTTCTTC | CASSLASNNEQFF
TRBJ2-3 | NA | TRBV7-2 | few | TGTGCCAGCAGCTTAGTGAGGGCCGCAGATACGCAGTATTTT | CASSLVRAADTQYF
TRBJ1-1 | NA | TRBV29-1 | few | TGCAGCGTTGTAGGCAGTCAAGCTTTCTTT | CSVVGSQAFF
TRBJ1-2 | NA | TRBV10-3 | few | TGTGCCATCAGTGACCAGGGGCACTATGGCTACACCTTC | CAISDQGHYGYTF